The sequence of this T cell receptor beta chain was determined in a study of control samples from healthy donors and cancer patients. Germline V gives CDR1 MNHEY, CDR2 SVGEGT. V was cut by 2 bases and J by 7 bases, with 12 bases left in between. This CDR3 spans 13 amino acids. Clones were read by immunoSEQ multiplex PCR, and TCRdb kept only the in-frame ones, dropping some. The sample lists about 190,000 clones, roughly nine tenths occurring once. The receptor's source is a man aged 25 to 40 in good health. The gene calls are TRBV6-2 or TRBV6-3 and TRBJ2-7; D not certain. The sample consisted of blood. The CDR3 loop is CASSYRLAYEQYF. The CDR3 DNA follows: TGTGCCAGCAGTTACCGACTGGCATATGAGCAGTACTTC.